A selection of T cell receptor beta chains follows, all from one sample in a study of Ad26.COV2.S vaccination and SARS-CoV-2 variants. Sequencing used immunoSEQ multiplex PCR; TCRdb keeps in-frame clones, though not all of them. This table holds around 300,000 clones, 85% to 90% found once. This specimen consisted of peripheral blood, obtained in a trial of Ad26.COV2.S vaccine versus placebo. These receptors came from a person between 18 and 59 years old who received the Ad26.COV2.S COVID-19 vaccine or a placebo. The CDR3 runs from the conserved cysteine through the conserved F or W. The order of the fields is J gene, V gene, clone size, D gene, CDR3 DNA, CDR3 protein. A D gene is named only where the DNA matches it firmly. Size values are once, few and many counts, or a class for expanded clones, and some rows have none.

>TRBJ2-5|TRBV28|once|-
TGTGCCAGCAACTCTGAACAGGGAACACAAGAGACCCAGTACTTC
CASNSEQGTQETQYF
>TRBJ2-2|TRBV5-6|-|TRBD1
TGTGCCAGCAGGACCGGGACAGACAACACCGGGGAGCTGTTTTTT
CASRTGTDNTGELFF
>TRBJ1-2|TRBV5-6|-|-
TGTGCCAGCAGCTTGGAACTGGGCCAAGCTAACTATGGCTACACCTTC
CASSLELGQANYGYTF
>TRBJ1-5|TRBV19|few|TRBD1
TGTGCCAGTAGAACCGGGACAGGTCCCCTTTGGAGCAATCAGCCCCAGCATTTT
CASRTGTGPLWSNQPQHF
>TRBJ2-3|TRBV6-2/TRBV6-3|-|-
TGTGCCAGCAGTCCGACAGCGTACACAGATACGCAGTATTTT
CASSPTAYTDTQYF
>TRBJ1-1|TRBV14|-|-
TGTGCCAGCAGCACCTCAGGGAACACTGAAGCTTTCTTT
CASSTSGNTEAFF
>TRBJ2-4|TRBV6-2/TRBV6-3|-|TRBD1
TGTGCCAGCAGTTCCCTCAAGACAGGGGAAAAAAACATTCAGTACTTC
CASSSLKTGEKNIQYF
>TRBJ1-2|TRBV7-2|-|TRBD1
TGTGCCAGCAGCATAGACAGGGACTATGGCTACACCTTC
CASSIDRDYGYTF
>TRBJ2-2|TRBV5-1|-|-
TGCGCCAGCAGCTTAATTTTGACGGGAGAGCTGTTTTTT
CASSLILTGELFF
>TRBJ1-1|TRBV29-1|-|TRBD1
TGCAGCGTTGGGACAGGGCTAACTGAAGCTTTCTTT
CSVGTGLTEAFF
>TRBJ2-7|TRBV5-1|once|-
TGCGCCAGCAGCTTTCCGGGACATCCCTACGAGCAGTACTTC
CASSFPGHPYEQYF
>TRBJ1-2|TRBV5-1|-|-
TGCGCCAGCAGGGGCAGGACGAACTATGGCTACACCTTC
CASRGRTNYGYTF
>TRBJ2-7|TRBV10-2|-|-
TGCGCCAGCAGTCGGACGGCGTACGAGCAGTACTTC
CASSRTAYEQYF
>TRBJ2-2|TRBV7-9|once|TRBD2
TGTGCCAGCACTAGTCCGGGAGGGCCCACCGGGGAGCTGTTTTTT
CASTSPGGPTGELFF
>TRBJ2-2|TRBV7-8|once|-
TGTGCCAGCAGCTTAGTTGCAGGGGCACTTAACCCCGGGGAGCTGTTTTTT
CASSLVAGALNPGELFF
>TRBJ2-7|TRBV3-1/TRBV3-2|once|-
TGTGCCAGCAGCTCCGGCGAAACCTACGAGCAGTACTTC
CASSSGETYEQYF
>TRBJ2-1|TRBV5-1|-|TRBD1
TGCGCCAGCAGCCGGGACAGGGGGCTTTACAATGAGCAGTTCTTC
CASSRDRGLYNEQFF
>TRBJ1-1|TRBV5-6|-|TRBD1
TGTGCCAGCACCCGTGAGACAGGGTCGGGAACTGAAGCTTTCTTT
CASTRETGSGTEAFF
>TRBJ1-4|TRBV7-8|-|-
TGTGCCAGCAGCTTACAGTATAATGAAAAACTGTTTTTT
CASSLQYNEKLFF
>TRBJ1-2|TRBV3-1/TRBV3-2|-|-
TGTGCCAGCAGCCAAGATTTAGCCGGCTACACCTTC
CASSQDLAGYTF
>TRBJ1-5|TRBV19|-|-
TGTGCCAGTAGTATCGGTAGGGAATCGGATCAGCCCCAGCATTTT
CASSIGRESDQPQHF
>TRBJ1-6|TRBV11-3|few|-
TGTGCCAGCAGCTTAGATCTTAATTCACCCCTCCACTTT
CASSLDLNSPLHF
>TRBJ1-2|TRBV10-3|-|-
TGTGCCATCAGTGAGAACCCACGGCCAGGGCAGAATGGCTACACCTTC
CAISENPRPGQNGYTF
>TRBJ2-5|TRBV6-5|-|TRBD2
TGTGCCAGCAGTTCCCGACTAGCTGCAGGGACCCAGTACTTC
CASSSRLAAGTQYF
>TRBJ2-7|TRBV30|-|TRBD2
TGTGCCTGGAGCCGCCGAGCGGGAGGTGGGTACGAGCAGTACTTC
CAWSRRAGGGYEQYF
>TRBJ2-1|TRBV7-8|-|TRBD2
TGTGCCAGCAGCTTTTCTCCAAAGCGGGAGCTTAGTGGGAATGAGCAGTTCTTC
CASSFSPKRELSGNEQFF
>TRBJ2-5|TRBV28|-|-
TGTGCCAGCACCTCATTTGGAGGGGGGCAAGAGACCCAGTACTTC
CASTSFGGGQETQYF
>TRBJ2-1|TRBV4-3|-|-
TGCGCCAGCAGCTACACGGGCAATGAGCAGTTCTTC
CASSYTGNEQFF
>TRBJ2-2|TRBV3-1/TRBV3-2|-|TRBD2
TGTGCCAGCAGCCAAGATCTCGGTAGCGGGGGGGAGCTGTTTTTT
CASSQDLGSGGELFF
>TRBJ1-6|TRBV6-5|-|-
TGTGCCAGCAGCTCCTATAATTCACCCCTCCACTTT
CASSSYNSPLHF
>TRBJ1-6|TRBV28|-|TRBD1
TGTGCCAGCACCCCGACAGGGGAGTCCTATAATTCACCCCTCCACTTT
CASTPTGESYNSPLHF
>TRBJ2-1|TRBV11-2|-|-
TGTGCCAGCAGCTTCCTTGGGGGTGAGAACAATGAGCAGTTCTTC
CASSFLGGENNEQFF
>TRBJ2-3|TRBV5-1|-|-
TGCGCCAGCAGCTTCGACAACACAGATACGCAGTATTTT
CASSFDNTDTQYF
>TRBJ1-1|TRBV23-1|-|-
TGCGCCAGCATCCTGATGAACACTGAAGCTTTCTTT
CASILMNTEAFF
>TRBJ2-1|TRBV5-5|-|-
TGTGCCAGCAGCCGTGGGGACATATACAATGAGCAGTTCTTC
CASSRGDIYNEQFF
>TRBJ2-3|TRBV7-9|once|TRBD1
TGTGCCAGCAGCTCACTCTTGACAGGGCTTAGCACAGATACGCAGTATTTT
CASSSLLTGLSTDTQYF
>TRBJ1-6|TRBV3-1/TRBV3-2|-|-
TGTGCCAGCAGCCGGACGGAGAATTCACCCCTCCACTTT
CASSRTENSPLHF
>TRBJ1-2|TRBV7-9|-|TRBD1
TGTGCCAGCAGCTCGGGACAGACTAACTATGGCTACACCTTC
CASSSGQTNYGYTF
>TRBJ1-1|TRBV7-9|-|-
TGTGCCAGCAGCCGGACAGTGAACACTGAAGCTTTCTTT
CASSRTVNTEAFF
>TRBJ2-1|TRBV12-5|-|TRBD2
TGTGCTAGTGGTTTGGTAATTACAGCGGGAGGGCCCAATGAGCAGTTCTTC
CASGLVITAGGPNEQFF
>TRBJ2-6|TRBV19|few|-
TGTGCCTCATTAACAGGGAATGTTTCTGGGGCCAACGTCCTGACTTTC
CASLTGNVSGANVLTF
>TRBJ1-1|TRBV10-1|-|TRBD1
TGCGCCAGCAGTGAAGGGGGCGACCAGAAAGGGGCTTTCTTT
CASSEGGDQKGAFF
>TRBJ2-7|TRBV6-2/TRBV6-3|-|TRBD1
TGTGCCAGCAGTTCCCGGACAGGGGCCTCCTACGAGCAGTACTTC
CASSSRTGASYEQYF
>TRBJ1-1|TRBV5-1|-|TRBD1
TGCGCCAGCAGCACGGGACAGCTCAACACTGAAGCTTTCTTT
CASSTGQLNTEAFF
>TRBJ1-5|TRBV2|-|TRBD1
TGTGCCAGCAGGGCACAGGGGGATTATAGCAATCAGCCCCAGCATTTT
CASRAQGDYSNQPQHF
>TRBJ2-5|TRBV6-2/TRBV6-3|-|-
TGTGCCAGCAGTTACCGGGGGGCCGGAGAGACCCAGTACTTC
CASSYRGAGETQYF
>TRBJ2-3|TRBV9|-|TRBD2
TGTGCCAGCAGCGTAGAGGCGGGAGGTAGCACAGATACGCAGTATTTT
CASSVEAGGSTDTQYF
>TRBJ1-1|TRBV7-2|few|-
TGTGCCAGCAGCCCCCAGTCGTATGCGCAGTCAACGGCTTTCTTT
CASSPQSYAQSTAFF
>TRBJ2-7|TRBV27|-|-
TGTGCCAGCAGTCTCCGGCCGTTTAGCTCCTACGAGCAGTACTTC
CASSLRPFSSYEQYF